This T cell receptor beta chain was profiled in a study of blood T cell repertoires in COVID-19. Study-wide context: Sites across the United States, Italy and Spain contributed samples from acute and convalescent COVID-19. From T cells, B-cell-depleted T cells, or PBMCs came the material, which was cDNA or gDNA.

Participant ages covered roughly 18 to 89 years across about two dozen US areas. Participant-reported clinical history was the basis for cohort assignment. The repertoire was sequenced with immunoSEQ multiplex PCR; TCRdb's copy has only in-frame clones and lacks some. Here the sample spans around 200,000 clones, 75% to 90% being singletons. This CDR3 comprises 22 residues. Looked up from germline, CDR1 is LGHNT and CDR2 is FRNRAP. The V end was cut by 1 base, the J end by 6 bases, with 34 bases between. This TCR came from a woman in her thirties or forties with acute COVID-19. The chain is built from TRBV12-5 and TRBJ2-1; a weak D match, TRBD2 (5 bases). Sequencing was carried out using PBMCs or T cells enriched from blood (not recorded which). CDR3 loop: CASGLAPRGPNVAWAVGNEQFF. For the CDR3, the DNA is TGTGCTAGTGGTTTGGCACCCAGAGGGCCGAATGTAGCTTGGGCAGTGGGCAATGAGCAGTTCTTC.